Listed below are T cell receptor beta chains from one sample, sequenced in a study of T cell clonotyping in hematopoietic cell transplantation. Clones were read by immunoSEQ multiplex PCR, and TCRdb kept only the in-frame ones, dropping some. The profile shows 9,200 or so clones, approximately 96% of them singletons. The source was peripheral blood mononuclear cells, collected 100 days after allogeneic stem cell transplant. The receptors here all came from a male patient aged 60-69 years who had an allogeneic stem cell transplant from a related donor, so the T cells may come from the graft donor. Some clones in this sample may be carry-over from other donors' samples. Both conserved end residues are part of each CDR3. The order of the fields is clone size, V gene, D gene, J gene, CDR3 protein, CDR3 DNA. A D gene is named only where the DNA matches it firmly. Only some rows state a clone size, as once, few, many or a class for expanded clones.

clone_size: -
v_call: TRBV19
d_call: -
j_call: TRBJ1-1
cdr3_aa: CASSPDRNRVTEAFF
cdr3_nt: TGTGCCAGTAGTCCCGACAGGAATCGGGTCACTGAAGCTTTCTTT

clone_size: once
v_call: TRBV6-6
d_call: TRBD1
j_call: TRBJ2-5
cdr3_aa: CASSFPGTAQETQYF
cdr3_nt: TGTGCCAGCAGTTTTCCCGGGACAGCACAAGAGACCCAGTACTTC

clone_size: -
v_call: TRBV15
d_call: -
j_call: TRBJ1-3
cdr3_aa: CATSRDQHSGNTIYF
cdr3_nt: TGTGCCACCAGCAGAGATCAACACTCTGGAAACACCATATATTTT

clone_size: -
v_call: TRBV9
d_call: TRBD2
j_call: TRBJ2-3
cdr3_aa: CASNDLLAGERDTQYF
cdr3_nt: TGTGCCAGCAACGATCTTCTAGCGGGGGAAAGGGATACGCAGTATTTT

clone_size: -
v_call: TRBV19
d_call: -
j_call: TRBJ1-5
cdr3_aa: CAGGGSNQPQHF
cdr3_nt: TGTGCCGGGGGGGGGAGCAATCAGCCCCAGCATTTT

clone_size: -
v_call: TRBV7-8
d_call: TRBD1
j_call: TRBJ1-5
cdr3_aa: CASSPGGIYSNQPQHF
cdr3_nt: TGTGCCAGCAGCCCAGGGGGGATCTATAGCAATCAGCCCCAGCATTTT

clone_size: -
v_call: TRBV28
d_call: -
j_call: TRBJ1-1
cdr3_aa: CASSFGQSTEAFF
cdr3_nt: TGTGCCAGCAGTTTTGGGCAGTCCACTGAAGCTTTCTTT

clone_size: -
v_call: TRBV4-3
d_call: -
j_call: TRBJ2-7
cdr3_aa: CASSQGDEQYF
cdr3_nt: TGCGCCAGCAGCCAAGGTGACGAGCAGTACTTC

clone_size: once
v_call: TRBV4-2
d_call: -
j_call: TRBJ1-6
cdr3_aa: CASSQDRAGFNSPLHF
cdr3_nt: TGTGCCAGCAGCCAAGATCGGGCAGGGTTCAATTCACCCCTCCACTTT

clone_size: -
v_call: TRBV29-1
d_call: -
j_call: TRBJ2-6
cdr3_aa: CSVGDHSGANVLTF
cdr3_nt: TGCAGCGTGGGGGACCACTCTGGGGCCAACGTCCTGACTTTC

clone_size: -
v_call: TRBV7-3
d_call: -
j_call: TRBJ2-5
cdr3_aa: CASSYGGAGETQYF
cdr3_nt: TGTGCCAGCAGCTACGGCGGGGCGGGGGAGACCCAGTACTTC

clone_size: -
v_call: TRBV5-4
d_call: TRBD1
j_call: TRBJ1-2
cdr3_aa: CASSFFRGYYGYTF
cdr3_nt: TGTGCCAGCAGCTTTTTCAGGGGGTACTATGGCTACACCTTC

clone_size: -
v_call: TRBV11-3
d_call: TRBD1
j_call: TRBJ1-1
cdr3_aa: CASSSPAGGATEAFF
cdr3_nt: TGTGCCAGCAGCTCCCCGGCAGGGGGCGCAACTGAAGCTTTCTTT

clone_size: once
v_call: TRBV5-1
d_call: TRBD1
j_call: TRBJ1-1
cdr3_aa: CASSADRGFRTEAFF
cdr3_nt: TGCGCCAGCAGCGCGGACAGGGGATTTCGGACTGAAGCTTTCTTT

clone_size: -
v_call: TRBV11-3
d_call: TRBD1
j_call: TRBJ1-5
cdr3_aa: CASSSGQGANQPQHF
cdr3_nt: TGTGCCAGCAGCTCGGGACAGGGGGCAAATCAGCCCCAGCATTTT

clone_size: -
v_call: TRBV28
d_call: TRBD1
j_call: TRBJ1-6
cdr3_aa: CASSFGTGYNSPLHF
cdr3_nt: TGTGCCAGCAGTTTTGGGACAGGGTATAATTCACCCCTCCACTTT

clone_size: -
v_call: TRBV6-1
d_call: -
j_call: TRBJ1-1
cdr3_aa: CASIPNPGGLAEAFF
cdr3_nt: TGTGCCAGCATTCCTAACCCCGGAGGTTTGGCTGAAGCTTTCTTT

clone_size: -
v_call: TRBV30
d_call: TRBD1
j_call: TRBJ1-2
cdr3_aa: CAWSAGTGETF
cdr3_nt: TGTGCCTGGAGCGCCGGGACAGGCGAAACCTTC

clone_size: -
v_call: TRBV11-3
d_call: -
j_call: TRBJ2-2
cdr3_aa: CASSSPNMGQTGELFF
cdr3_nt: TGTGCCAGCAGCTCACCGAATATGGGTCAAACCGGGGAGCTGTTTTTT

clone_size: -
v_call: TRBV7-2
d_call: TRBD1
j_call: TRBJ2-3
cdr3_aa: CASSPGTGGDTQYF
cdr3_nt: TGTGCCAGCAGCCCAGGGACAGGGGGCGATACGCAGTATTTT

clone_size: -
v_call: TRBV4-2
d_call: -
j_call: TRBJ1-5
cdr3_aa: CASSQVARDNQPQHF
cdr3_nt: TGTGCCAGCAGCCAAGTGGCAAGGGACAATCAGCCCCAGCATTTT